What follows are 10 T cell receptor beta chains derived from one specimen sequenced in a study of cytomegalovirus exposure and HLA in healthy donors. PCR was performed using 60 Vbeta and 13 Jbeta primers. TCRdb's table, derived via immunoSEQ multiplex PCR, lists solely in-frame clones and lacks some. The sample records about 140,000 clones, 70% to 80% being singletons. The sequenced material came from PBMCs. Receptor source: a young man in good health and CMV-seronegative.

The V gene is TRBV6-5, the J gene TRBJ2-7; 7 nucleotides agree with TRBD1. The CDR3 loop spans 14 amino acids. CDR1 is MNHEY and CDR2 is SVGAGI in the germline V gene. After removal of 8 bases from V and 7 bases from J, the junction contained 14 bases not matched to a gene. The CDR3 nucleotides are TGTGCCAGCGGAACTGGACAGGTATTAGTAGAGCAGTACTTC. Encoded protein: CASGTGQVLVEQYF.

This clone showed up just once. The CDR3 DNA is TGCAGTGCTAGAGATAATCGCGAGCAGTACTTC. This translates into CSARDNREQYF. The chain carries TRBV20-1 and TRBJ2-7; D remains ambiguous. Germline CDR1 reads DFQATT; CDR2 reads SNEGSKA (reference sequence). This CDR3 is built from 11 residues. Trimming took off 0 bases at V and 6 bases at J, with 6 bases between the two ends.

This clone was observed once. V usage is TRBV6-4 and J usage is TRBJ2-7; TRBD1 might be the D (5 bases). The CDR3 loop spans 14 amino acids. V was cut by 0 bases and J by 2 bases, with 8 bases left in between. The germline gives CDR1 MRHNA, CDR2 SNTAGT. For the CDR3, the DNA is TGTGCCAGCAGTGACTCGAAGACAGCCTACGAGCAGTACTTC. It is translated as CASSDSKTAYEQYF.

This chain connects TRBV11-2 to TRBJ2-2, with TRBD2 matching over 9 bases. CDR1 is SGHAT and CDR2 is FQNNGV in the germline V gene. The CDR3 length is 17 residues. J lost 1 base, V lost 5 bases, and 8 bases had no gene match. The CDR3 protein is CASSRSAGGGNTGELFF. Written as DNA, the CDR3 is TGTGCCAGCAGCCGATCGGCGGGAGGGGGGAACACCGGGGAGCTGTTTTTT. Full variable domain (remainder filled in from reference TRBV11-2 and TRBJ2-2): EAGVAQSPRYKIIEKRQSVAFWCNPISGHATLYWYQQILGQGPKLLIQFQNNGVVDDSQLPKDRFSAERLKGVDSTLKIQPAKLEDSAVYLCASSRSAGGGNTGELFFGEGSRLTVL.

This sequence joins TRBV28 and TRBJ2-3; 7 bases agree with TRBD1. V shed 8 bases, J shed 2 bases, and the junction held 10 bases outside the gene matches. CDR3 length: 15 amino acids. Germline lookup yields CDR1 MDHEN and CDR2 SYDVKM. For the CDR3, the DNA is TGTGCCAGCCGCTACTCCAGGGGGTTCACAGATACGCAGTATTTT. Its translation is CASRYSRGFTDTQYF.

This rearrangement joins TRBV11-3 to TRBJ2-1; tentatively, D is TRBD2 (6 bases). Germline CDR1 and CDR2: SGHNT and YENEEA. Trimming shortened V by 1 base and J by 5 bases, and 12 bases separated the two germline ends. The CDR3 sequence is 15 residues long. Here the CDR3 reads CASSLGGRRDNEQFF. In DNA, the CDR3 is TGTGCCAGCAGCTTAGGAGGGAGGCGCGACAATGAGCAGTTCTTC.

The chain combines TRBV18 with TRBJ2-2; D is uncertain. The CDR3 covers 16 residues. Germline V gives CDR1 KGHSH, CDR2 LQKENI. Between the trimmed V and J ends, which lost 0 bases and 2 bases, there was a span of 10 bases. The CDR3 nucleotides read TGTGCCAGCTCACCACCTTCCCGAGGAAACACCGGGGAGCTGTTTTTT. Translated, it gives CASSPPSRGNTGELFF.

The rearrangement links TRBV28 to TRBJ2-5; 12 positions agree with TRBD2. The V gene's germline CDR1 is MDHEN and CDR2 SYDVKM. V was pared by 6 bases and J by 5 bases, with 7 bases of the junction left unmatched. The CDR3 runs 15 residues. CDR3: CASSLAGGPGETQYF. Written as DNA, the CDR3 is TGTGCCAGCAGCCTAGCGGGAGGGCCTGGGGAGACCCAGTACTTC. Full variable domain (outside the CDR3, taken from reference TRBV28 and TRBJ2-5): DVKVTQSSRYLVKRTGEKVFLECVQDMDHENMFWYRQDPGLGLRLIYFSYDVKMKEKGDIPEGYSVSREKKERFSLILESASTNQTSMYLCASSLAGGPGETQYFGPGTRLLVL.

The CDR3 protein is CASSVSSSYEQYF. For the CDR3, the DNA is TGTGCCAGCAGCGTATCCAGCTCCTACGAGCAGTACTTC. The chain links TRBV9 to TRBJ2-7; D is unresolved. Germline V lookup: CDR1 SGDLS, CDR2 YYNGEE. Trimming pared 1 base from V and 0 bases from J, leaving 5 bases between. CDR3 length: 13 residues. Filled out from reference TRBV9 and TRBJ2-7, the complete variable domain reads DSGVTQTPKHLITATGQRVTLRCSPRSGDLSVYWYQQSLDQGLQFLIQYYNGEERAKGNILERFSAQQFPDLHSELNLSSLELGDSALYFCASSVSSSYEQYFGPGTRLTVT.

This clone occurred once. This chain joins TRBV5-4 and TRBJ2-7, with TRBD1 matching over 8 bases. The CDR3 covers 14 residues. From germline, CDR1 is SGHNT and CDR2 YYREEE (reference sequence). The ends lost 6 bases at V and 3 bases at J; junction bases unmatched: 8. CDR3 sequence: CASTKDRVGYEQYF. CDR3 nucleotides: TGTGCCAGCACCAAGGACAGGGTCGGCTACGAGCAGTACTTC. The variable domain in full, completed from reference TRBV5-4 and TRBJ2-7, reads ETGVTQSPTHLIKTRGQQVTLRCSSQSGHNTVSWYQQALGQGPQFIFQYYREEENGRGNFPPRFSGLQFPNYSSELNVNALELDDSALYLCASTKDRVGYEQYFGPGTRLTVT.